What follows are 2 T cell receptor beta chains derived from one specimen sequenced in a study of vaccination and CD4 T cells after COVID-19. No antigen has been assigned to these receptors. The Oncomine TCR Beta short-read assay generated sequence data from the DNA of cultured CD4+ T cells. TCRdb reanalysed the PCR reads using MiXCR and keeps one entry per CDR3 protein. The table includes 5,000 to 8,000 distinct CDR3 sequences, about 55% detected once. Noted treatment: approximately nine-day PBMC culture with coronavirus spike peptide pools or control peptides (ViraFEST assay). Before the COVID-19 pandemic (2011-2018), CD4+ T cells were obtained from the unexposed donor. Sample: CD4+ T cells from blood, cultured in vitro. All receptors come from a human donor in good health.

The genes are TRBV19 and TRBJ2-1; 9 bases match TRBD1. The CDR3 totals 14 residues. The germline V gene has CDR1 LNHDA and CDR2 SQIVND (reference sequence). V trimming: 4 bases; J trimming: 9 bases; junction bases outside the gene matches: 7. The CDR3 sequence: CASSKGTGFTEQFF. The CDR3 coding sequence is TGTGCCAGTAGTAAAGGGACAGGGTTTACTGAGCAGTTCTTC.

There are a few counts of this clonotype. V gene TRBV21-1 combines with J gene TRBJ2-7; TRBD2 reflects the table's D call only, with no check against the DNA. TRBV21-1 constitutes a pseudogene. CDR3 length: 15 amino acids. The CDR3 DNA sequence: TGTGCCAGCAGCAAGGGACTAGCGGGAGCCCACGAGCAGTACTTC. Translating it yields CASSKGLAGAHEQYF.